This TCR beta chain was identified during a study of cytomegalovirus exposure and HLA in healthy donors. Study information: Genotyping of more than 300 donors showed that about 83% belonged to the Caucasian-associated ancestry cluster. Overall study findings and caveats: It was reported that TCR beta sequences correctly inferred the HLA-A and HLA-B alleles for most subjects. Cytomegalovirus association was listed for 164 TCR beta chains.

The V gene lost 5 bases and the J gene lost 7 bases, with 27 bases spanning the gap. There are 18 residues in the CDR3. Germline lookup yields CDR1 SEHNR and CDR2 FQNEAQ (reference sequence). Vbeta (60) and Jbeta (13) primers were used in the PCR. Measured with immunoSEQ multiplex PCR; TCRdb has only the in-frame clones, and not every one. The data hold about 120,000 clones, with about three quarters observed a single time. Healthy donors of bone marrow made up the group. As regards this clone: What it binds is not known.

The sequenced sample consisted of PBMCs. This sequence was found in a human donor in good health. This chain links TRBV7-9 with TRBJ1-5; maybe TRBD1 (5 bases). Written as DNA, the CDR3 is TGTGCCAGCAGCCATGGGGGTGGAGGGGAGCCGGTCAGGCAGCCCCAGCATTTT. Translating gives CASSHGGGGEPVRQPQHF.